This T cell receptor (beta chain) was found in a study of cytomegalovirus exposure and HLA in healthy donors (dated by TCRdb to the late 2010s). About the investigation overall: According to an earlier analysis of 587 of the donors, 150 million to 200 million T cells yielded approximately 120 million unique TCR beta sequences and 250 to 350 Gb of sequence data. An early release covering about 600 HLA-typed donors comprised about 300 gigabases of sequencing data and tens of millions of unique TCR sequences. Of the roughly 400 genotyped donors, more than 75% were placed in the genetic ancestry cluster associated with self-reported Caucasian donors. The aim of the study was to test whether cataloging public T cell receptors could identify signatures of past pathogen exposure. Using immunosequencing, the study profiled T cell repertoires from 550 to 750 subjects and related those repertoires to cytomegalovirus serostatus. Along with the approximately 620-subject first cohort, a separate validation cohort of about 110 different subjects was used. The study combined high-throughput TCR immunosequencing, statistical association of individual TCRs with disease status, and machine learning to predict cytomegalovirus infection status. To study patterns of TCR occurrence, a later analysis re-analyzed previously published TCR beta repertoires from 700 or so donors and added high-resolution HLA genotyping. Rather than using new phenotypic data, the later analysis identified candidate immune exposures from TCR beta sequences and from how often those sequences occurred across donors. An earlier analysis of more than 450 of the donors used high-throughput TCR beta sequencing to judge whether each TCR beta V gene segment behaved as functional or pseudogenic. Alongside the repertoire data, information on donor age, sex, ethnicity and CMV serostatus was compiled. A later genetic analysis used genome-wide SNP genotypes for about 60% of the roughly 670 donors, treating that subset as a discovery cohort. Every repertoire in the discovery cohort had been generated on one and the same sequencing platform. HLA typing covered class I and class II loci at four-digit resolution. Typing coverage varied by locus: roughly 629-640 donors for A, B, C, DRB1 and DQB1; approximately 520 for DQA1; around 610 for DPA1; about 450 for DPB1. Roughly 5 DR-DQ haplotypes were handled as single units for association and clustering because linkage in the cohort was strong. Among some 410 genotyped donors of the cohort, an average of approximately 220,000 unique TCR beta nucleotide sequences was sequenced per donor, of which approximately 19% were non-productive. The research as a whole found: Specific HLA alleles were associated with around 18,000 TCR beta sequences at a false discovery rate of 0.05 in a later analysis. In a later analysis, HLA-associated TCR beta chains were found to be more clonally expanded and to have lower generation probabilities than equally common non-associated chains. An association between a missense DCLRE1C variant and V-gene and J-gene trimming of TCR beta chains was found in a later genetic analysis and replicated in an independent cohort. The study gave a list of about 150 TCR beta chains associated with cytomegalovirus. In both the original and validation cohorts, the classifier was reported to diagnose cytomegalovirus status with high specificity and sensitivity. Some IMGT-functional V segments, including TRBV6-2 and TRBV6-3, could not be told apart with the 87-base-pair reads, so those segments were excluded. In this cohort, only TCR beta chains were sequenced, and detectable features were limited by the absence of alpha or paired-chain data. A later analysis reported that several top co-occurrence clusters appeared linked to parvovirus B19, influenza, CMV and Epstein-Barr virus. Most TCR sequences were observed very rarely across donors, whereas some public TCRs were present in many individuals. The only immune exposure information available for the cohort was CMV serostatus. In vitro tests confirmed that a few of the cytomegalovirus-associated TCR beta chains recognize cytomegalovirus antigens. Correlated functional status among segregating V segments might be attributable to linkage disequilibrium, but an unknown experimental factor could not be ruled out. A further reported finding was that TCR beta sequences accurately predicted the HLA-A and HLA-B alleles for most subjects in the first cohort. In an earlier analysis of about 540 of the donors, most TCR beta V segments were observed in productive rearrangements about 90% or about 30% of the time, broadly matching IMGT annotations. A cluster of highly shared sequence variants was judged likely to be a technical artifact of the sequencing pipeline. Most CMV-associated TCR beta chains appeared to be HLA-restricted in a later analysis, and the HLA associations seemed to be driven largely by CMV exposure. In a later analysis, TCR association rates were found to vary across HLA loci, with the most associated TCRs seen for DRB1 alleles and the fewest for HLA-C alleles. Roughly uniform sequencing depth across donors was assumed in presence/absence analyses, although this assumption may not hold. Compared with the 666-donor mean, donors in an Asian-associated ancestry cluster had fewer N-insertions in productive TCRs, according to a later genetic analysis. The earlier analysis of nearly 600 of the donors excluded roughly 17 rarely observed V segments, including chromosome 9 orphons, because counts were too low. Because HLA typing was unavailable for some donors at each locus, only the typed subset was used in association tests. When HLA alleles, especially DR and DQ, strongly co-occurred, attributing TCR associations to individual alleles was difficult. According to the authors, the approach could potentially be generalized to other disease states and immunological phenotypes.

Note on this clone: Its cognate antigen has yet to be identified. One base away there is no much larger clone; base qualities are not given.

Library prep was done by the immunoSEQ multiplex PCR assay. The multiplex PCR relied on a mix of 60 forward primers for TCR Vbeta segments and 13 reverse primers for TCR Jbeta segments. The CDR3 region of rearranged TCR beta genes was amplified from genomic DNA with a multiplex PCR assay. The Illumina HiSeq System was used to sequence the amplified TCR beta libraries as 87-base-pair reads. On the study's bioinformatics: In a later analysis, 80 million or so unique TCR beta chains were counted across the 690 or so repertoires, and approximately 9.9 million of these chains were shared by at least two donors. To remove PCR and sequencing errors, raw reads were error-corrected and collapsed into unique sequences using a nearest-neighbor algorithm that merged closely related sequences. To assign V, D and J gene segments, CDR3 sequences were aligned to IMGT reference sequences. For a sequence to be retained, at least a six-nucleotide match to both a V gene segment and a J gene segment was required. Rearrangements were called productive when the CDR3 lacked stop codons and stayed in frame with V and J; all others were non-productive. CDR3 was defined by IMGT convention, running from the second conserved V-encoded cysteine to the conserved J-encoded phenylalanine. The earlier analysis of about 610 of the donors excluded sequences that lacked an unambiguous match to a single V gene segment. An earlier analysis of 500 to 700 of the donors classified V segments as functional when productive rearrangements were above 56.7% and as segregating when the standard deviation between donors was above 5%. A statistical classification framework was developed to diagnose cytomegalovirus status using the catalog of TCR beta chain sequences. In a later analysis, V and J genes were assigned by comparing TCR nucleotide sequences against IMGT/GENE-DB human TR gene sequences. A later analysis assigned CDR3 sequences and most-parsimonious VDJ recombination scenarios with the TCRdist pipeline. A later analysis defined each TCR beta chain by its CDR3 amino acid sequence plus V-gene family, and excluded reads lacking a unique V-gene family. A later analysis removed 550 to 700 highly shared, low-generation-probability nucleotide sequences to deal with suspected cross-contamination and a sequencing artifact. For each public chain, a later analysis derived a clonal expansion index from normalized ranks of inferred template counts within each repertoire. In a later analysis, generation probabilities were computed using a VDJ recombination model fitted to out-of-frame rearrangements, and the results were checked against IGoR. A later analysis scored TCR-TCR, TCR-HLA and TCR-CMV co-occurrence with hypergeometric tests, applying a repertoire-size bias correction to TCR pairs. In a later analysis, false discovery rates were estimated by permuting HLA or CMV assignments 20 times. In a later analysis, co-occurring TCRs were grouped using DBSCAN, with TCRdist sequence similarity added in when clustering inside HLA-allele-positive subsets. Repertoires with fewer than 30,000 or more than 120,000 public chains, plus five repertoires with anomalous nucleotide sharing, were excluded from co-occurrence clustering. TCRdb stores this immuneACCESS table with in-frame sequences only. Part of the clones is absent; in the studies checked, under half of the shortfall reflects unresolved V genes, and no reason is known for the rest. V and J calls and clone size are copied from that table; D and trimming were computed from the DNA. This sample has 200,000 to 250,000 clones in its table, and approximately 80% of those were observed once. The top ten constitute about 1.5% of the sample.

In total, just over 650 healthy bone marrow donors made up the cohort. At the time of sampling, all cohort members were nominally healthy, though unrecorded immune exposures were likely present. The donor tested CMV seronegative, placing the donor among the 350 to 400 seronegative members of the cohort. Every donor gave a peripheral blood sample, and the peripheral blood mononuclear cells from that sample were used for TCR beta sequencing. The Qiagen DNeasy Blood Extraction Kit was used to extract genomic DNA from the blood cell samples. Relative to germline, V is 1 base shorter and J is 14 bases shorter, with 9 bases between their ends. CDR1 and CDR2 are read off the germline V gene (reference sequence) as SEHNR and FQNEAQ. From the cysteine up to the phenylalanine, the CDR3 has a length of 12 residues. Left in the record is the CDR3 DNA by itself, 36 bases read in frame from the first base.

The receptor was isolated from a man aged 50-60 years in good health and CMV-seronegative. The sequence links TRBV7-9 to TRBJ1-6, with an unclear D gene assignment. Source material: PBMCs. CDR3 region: CASSLGPTALHF. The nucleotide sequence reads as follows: TGTGCCAGCAGCTTAGGTCCTACGGCCCTCCACTTT.